This T cell receptor (beta chain) came from a study of read filtering for tumor transcriptome and immune sequencing. Overall study context: Fewer than 10 patients were R-ISS I, some 15 were R-ISS II, six or seven were R-ISS III.

From approximately 400 ng of RNA, a library with molecular barcoded alpha/delta and beta/gamma adaptors was made. Via MiXCR, TCRdb re-called the reads, giving one row per CDR3 protein. The sample holds tens of thousands of distinct CDR3 sequences, around 21% seen once. Study results and caveats: Even smaller IR-seq throughput identified most shared clonotypes.

This clonotype was seen repeatedly, ten times or more. Its antigen is as yet unknown. Unmatched junction bases numbered 3, after V lost 5 bases and J lost 7 bases. The germline V gene encodes CDR1 SGHTA and CDR2 FQGNSA. The CDR3 loop spans 12 amino acids. This chain uses TRBV7-2 with TRBJ1-1; 8 positions match TRBD1. This clonotype was obtained from a donor aged 40 or older with multiple myeloma. The sequencing input was a population of CD138-negative cells sorted from bone marrow. The CDR3 reads CASSAGQGEAFF. The CDR3 nucleotides read TGTGCCAGCAGCGCCGGACAGGGTGAAGCTTTCTTT.